This T cell receptor (beta chain) stems from a study of human T cells and chemical hapten exposure. Study-level background: Mainly, slight library volume differences in the pool made TCR yields vary. Whole-study results and caveats: Following DPC sensitization, TCRs present above 1 in 1000 frequency showed no change.

For this clonotype: Its antigen is currently unknown.

The CDR3 has 17 residues. CDR1 and CDR2 from the germline V gene are SQVTM and ANQGSEA. The V and J ends lost 7 bases and 7 bases, in that order; junction bases with no gene match: 19. Time point given: pre-sensitization, week 0. Treatment denoted: therapeutic diphenylcyclopropenone sensitization with weekly scalp DPC. The authors' processing: Samples ranged from about 23,224 to 700,000 TCRs, with a median of around 100,000. MiXCR, run by TCRdb on the RACE reads, gives a single entry per CDR3 protein. The V and J calls were not made by the authors but by TCRdb's processing. The sample has approximately 80,000 distinct CDR3 sequences, 14% seen once.

This sequence was found in a woman aged 45-65 years with alopecia areata. Some clones in this sample may be carry-over from other donors' samples. The material sequenced was whole blood, taken in connection with sensitization to the hapten diphenylcyclopropenone (DPC). The gene calls are TRBV29-1 and TRBJ2-1, with 10 positions matching TRBD1. CDR3 coding DNA: TGCAGCGCCCATACCACCCGCGGACAGGGGGTAGGGAATGAGCAGTTCTTC. Translation gives CSAHTTRGQGVGNEQFF.